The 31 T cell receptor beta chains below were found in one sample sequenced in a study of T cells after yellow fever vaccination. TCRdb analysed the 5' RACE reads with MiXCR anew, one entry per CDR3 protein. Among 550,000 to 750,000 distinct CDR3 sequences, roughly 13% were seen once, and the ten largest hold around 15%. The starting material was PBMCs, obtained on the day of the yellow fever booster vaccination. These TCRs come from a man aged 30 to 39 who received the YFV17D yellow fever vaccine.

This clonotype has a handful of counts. The CDR3 DNA reads TGTGCCTCGGGGGCAGGGGAAACAGATACGCAGTATTTT. Translating it yields CASGAGETDTQYF. This chain connects TRBV10-3 to TRBJ2-3; tentatively, D is TRBD1 or TRBD2 (6 bases each). The CDR3 has 13 amino acids. CDR1 is ENHRY and CDR2 is SYGVKD in the germline V gene. V was cut by 11 bases and J by 3 bases, with 15 bases left in between.

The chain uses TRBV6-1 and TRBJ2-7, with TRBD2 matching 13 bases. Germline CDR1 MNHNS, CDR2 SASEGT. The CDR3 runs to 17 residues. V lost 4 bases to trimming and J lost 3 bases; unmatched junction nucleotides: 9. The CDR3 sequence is CASSALTSGRSHYEQYF. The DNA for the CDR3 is TGTGCCAGCAGTGCCCTGACTAGCGGGAGGTCCCACTACGAGCAGTACTTC.

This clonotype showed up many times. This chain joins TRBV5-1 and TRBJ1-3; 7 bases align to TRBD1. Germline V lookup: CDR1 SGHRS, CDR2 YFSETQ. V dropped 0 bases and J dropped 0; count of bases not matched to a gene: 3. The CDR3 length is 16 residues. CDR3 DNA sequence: TGCGCCAGCAGCTTGGACGGGACAGACTCTGGAAACACCATATATTTT. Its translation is CASSLDGTDSGNTIYF.

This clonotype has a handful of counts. CDR3 in DNA: TGCAGTGCCCGGGTCGACTATTTTGGGGGCAATGAGCAGTTCTTC. Protein product: CSARVDYFGGNEQFF. The chain couples TRBV20-1 to TRBJ2-1; tentatively, D is TRBD1 or TRBD2 (5 bases each). V shed 6 bases and J shed 6 bases, with 21 bases lying between them. Germline lookup yields CDR1 DFQATT and CDR2 SNEGSKA (reference sequence). The CDR3 totals 15 residues.

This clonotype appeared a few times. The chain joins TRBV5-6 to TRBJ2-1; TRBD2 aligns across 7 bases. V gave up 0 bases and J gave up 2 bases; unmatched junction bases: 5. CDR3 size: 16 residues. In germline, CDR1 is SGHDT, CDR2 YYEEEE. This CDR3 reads CASSLDLAATYNEQFF. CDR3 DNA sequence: TGTGCCAGCAGCTTGGATCTAGCGGCCACCTACAATGAGCAGTTCTTC.

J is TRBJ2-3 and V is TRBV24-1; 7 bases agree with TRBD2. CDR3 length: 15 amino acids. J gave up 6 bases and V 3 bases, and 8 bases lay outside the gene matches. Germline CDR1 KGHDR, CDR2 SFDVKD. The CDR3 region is CATSDTVGAGDTQYF. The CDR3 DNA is TGTGCCACCAGTGATACGGTTGGAGCGGGGGATACGCAGTATTTT.

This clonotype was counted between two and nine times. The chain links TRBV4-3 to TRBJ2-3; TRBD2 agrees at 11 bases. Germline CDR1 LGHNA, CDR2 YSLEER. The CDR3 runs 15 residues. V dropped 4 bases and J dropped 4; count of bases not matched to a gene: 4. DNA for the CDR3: TGCGCCAGCAGCCGGGGACTAGCGGAAGCAGATACGCAGTATTTT. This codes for CASSRGLAEADTQYF.

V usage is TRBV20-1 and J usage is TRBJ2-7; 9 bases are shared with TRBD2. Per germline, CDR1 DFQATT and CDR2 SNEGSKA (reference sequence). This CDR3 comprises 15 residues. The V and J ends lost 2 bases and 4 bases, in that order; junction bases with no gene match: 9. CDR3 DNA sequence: TGCAGTGCTAGATATGCGGTAGCGGGAGTTTACGAGCAGTACTTC. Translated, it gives CSARYAVAGVYEQYF.

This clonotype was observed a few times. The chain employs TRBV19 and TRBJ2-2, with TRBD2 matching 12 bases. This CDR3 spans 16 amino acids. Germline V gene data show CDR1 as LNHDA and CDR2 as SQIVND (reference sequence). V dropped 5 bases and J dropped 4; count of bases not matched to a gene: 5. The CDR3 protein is CASSPLAGGLTGELFF. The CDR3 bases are TGTGCCAGTAGTCCTCTAGCGGGAGGGCTCACCGGGGAGCTGTTTTTT.

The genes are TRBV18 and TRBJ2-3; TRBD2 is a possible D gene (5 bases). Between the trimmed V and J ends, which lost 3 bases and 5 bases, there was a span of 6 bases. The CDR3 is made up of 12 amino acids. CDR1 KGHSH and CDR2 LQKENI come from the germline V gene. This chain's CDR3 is CASSPREDTQYF. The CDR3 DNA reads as TGTGCCAGCTCACCTCGGGAAGATACGCAGTATTTT.

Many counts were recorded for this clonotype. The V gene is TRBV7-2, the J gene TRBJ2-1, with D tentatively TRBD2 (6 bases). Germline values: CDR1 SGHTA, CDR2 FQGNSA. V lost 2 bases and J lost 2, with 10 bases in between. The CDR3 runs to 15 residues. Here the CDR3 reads CASSLTAGTYNEQFF. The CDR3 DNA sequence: TGTGCCAGCAGCTTAACGGCGGGAACCTACAATGAGCAGTTCTTC. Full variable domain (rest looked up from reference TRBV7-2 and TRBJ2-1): GAGVSQSPSNKVTEKGKDVELRCDPISGHTALYWYRQSLGQGLEFLIYFQGNSAPDKSGLPSDRFSAERTGGSVSTLTIQRTQQEDSAVYLCASSLTAGTYNEQFFGPGTRLTVL.

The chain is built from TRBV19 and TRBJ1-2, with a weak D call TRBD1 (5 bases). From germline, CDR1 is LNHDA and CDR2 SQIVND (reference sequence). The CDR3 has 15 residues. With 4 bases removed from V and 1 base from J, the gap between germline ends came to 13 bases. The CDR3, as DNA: TGTGCCAGTAGTACCCCCTCGACAGTTAACTATGGCTACACCTTC. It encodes CASSTPSTVNYGYTF.

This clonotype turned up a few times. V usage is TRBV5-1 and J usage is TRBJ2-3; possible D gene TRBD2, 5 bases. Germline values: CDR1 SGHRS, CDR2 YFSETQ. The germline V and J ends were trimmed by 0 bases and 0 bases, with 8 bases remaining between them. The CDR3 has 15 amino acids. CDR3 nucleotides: TGCGCCAGCAGCTTGGTCACGGGAAGCACAGATACGCAGTATTTT. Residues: CASSLVTGSTDTQYF.

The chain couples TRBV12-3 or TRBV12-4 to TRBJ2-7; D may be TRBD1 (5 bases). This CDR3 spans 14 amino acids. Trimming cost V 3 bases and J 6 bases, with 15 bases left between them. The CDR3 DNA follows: TGTGCCAGCAGTTTCGGGCAGGGCACAGGCGAGCAGTACTTC. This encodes CASSFGQGTGEQYF.

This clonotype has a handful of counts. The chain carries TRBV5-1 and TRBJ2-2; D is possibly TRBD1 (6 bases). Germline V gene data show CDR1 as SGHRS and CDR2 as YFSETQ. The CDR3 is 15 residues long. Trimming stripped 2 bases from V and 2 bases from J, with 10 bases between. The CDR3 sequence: CASSFRDINTGELFF. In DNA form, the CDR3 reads TGCGCCAGCAGCTTTCGGGACATCAACACCGGGGAGCTGTTTTTT.

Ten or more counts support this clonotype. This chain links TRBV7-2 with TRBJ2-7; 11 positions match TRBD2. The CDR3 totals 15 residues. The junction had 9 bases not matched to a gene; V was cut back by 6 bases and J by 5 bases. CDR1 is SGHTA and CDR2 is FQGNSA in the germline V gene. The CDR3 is CASSTAPGLADEQYF. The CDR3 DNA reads TGTGCCAGCAGTACTGCACCGGGACTAGCGGACGAGCAGTACTTC.

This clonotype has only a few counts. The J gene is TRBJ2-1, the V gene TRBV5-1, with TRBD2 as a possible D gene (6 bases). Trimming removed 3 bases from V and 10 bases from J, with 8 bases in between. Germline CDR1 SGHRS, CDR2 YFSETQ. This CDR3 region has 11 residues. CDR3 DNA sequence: TGCGCCAGCAGCTACGGACTAGAGCAGTTCTTC. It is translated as CASSYGLEQFF.

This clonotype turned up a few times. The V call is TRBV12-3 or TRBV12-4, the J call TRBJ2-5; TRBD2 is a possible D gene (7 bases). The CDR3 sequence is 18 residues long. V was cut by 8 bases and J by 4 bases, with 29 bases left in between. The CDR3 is CASRWEGGPSTQGETQYF. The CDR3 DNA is TGTGCCAGCCGCTGGGAGGGGGGACCTAGCACCCAGGGAGAGACCCAGTACTTC.

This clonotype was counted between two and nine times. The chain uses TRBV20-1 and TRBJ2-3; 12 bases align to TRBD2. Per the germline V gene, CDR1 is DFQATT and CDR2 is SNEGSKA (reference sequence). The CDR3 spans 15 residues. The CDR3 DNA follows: TGCAGCACGCGGCCTAGCGGGAGGGCCGCAGATACGCAGTATTTT. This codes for CSTRPSGRAADTQYF.

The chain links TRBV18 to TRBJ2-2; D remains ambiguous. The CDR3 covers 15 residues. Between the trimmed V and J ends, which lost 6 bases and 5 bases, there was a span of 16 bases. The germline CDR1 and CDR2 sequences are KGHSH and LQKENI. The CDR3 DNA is TGTGCCAGCTCCTCGAGTATGGGCGGAACCGGGGAGCTGTTTTTT. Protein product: CASSSSMGGTGELFF.

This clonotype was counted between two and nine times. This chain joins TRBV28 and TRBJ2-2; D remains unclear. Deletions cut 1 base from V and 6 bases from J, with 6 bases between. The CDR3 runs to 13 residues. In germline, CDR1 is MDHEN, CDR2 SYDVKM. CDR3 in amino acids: CASSLSEAGELFF. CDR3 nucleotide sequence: TGTGCCAGCAGTTTATCAGAAGCCGGGGAGCTGTTTTTT.

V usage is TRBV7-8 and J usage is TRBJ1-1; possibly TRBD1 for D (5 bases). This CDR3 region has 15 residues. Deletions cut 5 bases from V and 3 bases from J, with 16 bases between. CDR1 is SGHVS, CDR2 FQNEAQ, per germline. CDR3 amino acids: CASSLNRPGDTEAFF. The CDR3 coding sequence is TGTGCCAGCAGCCTGAACAGGCCCGGGGACACTGAAGCTTTCTTT.

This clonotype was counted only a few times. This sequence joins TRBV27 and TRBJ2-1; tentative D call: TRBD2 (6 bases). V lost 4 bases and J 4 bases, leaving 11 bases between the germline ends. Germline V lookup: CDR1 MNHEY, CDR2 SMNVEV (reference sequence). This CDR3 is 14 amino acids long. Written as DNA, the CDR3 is TGTGCCAGCAGTTCGCGGGGTTTTTACAATGAGCAGTTCTTC. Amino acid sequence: CASSSRGFYNEQFF.

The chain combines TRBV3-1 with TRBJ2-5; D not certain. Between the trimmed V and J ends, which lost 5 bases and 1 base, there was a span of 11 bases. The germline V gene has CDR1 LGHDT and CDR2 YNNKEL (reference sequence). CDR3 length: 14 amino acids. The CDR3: CASSKRLAQETQYF. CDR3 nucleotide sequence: TGTGCCAGCAGCAAAAGACTCGCCCAAGAGACCCAGTACTTC.

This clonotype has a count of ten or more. The chain's CDR3 is CASSTGQAGSAGELFF. In DNA, the CDR3 is TGCGCCAGCAGCACCGGACAGGCCGGTAGTGCCGGGGAGCTGTTTTTT. The chain carries TRBV5-1 and TRBJ2-2; 7 positions match TRBD1. From germline, CDR1 is SGHRS and CDR2 YFSETQ. The CDR3 is 16 amino acids. V dropped 4 bases and J dropped 6; count of bases not matched to a gene: 12.

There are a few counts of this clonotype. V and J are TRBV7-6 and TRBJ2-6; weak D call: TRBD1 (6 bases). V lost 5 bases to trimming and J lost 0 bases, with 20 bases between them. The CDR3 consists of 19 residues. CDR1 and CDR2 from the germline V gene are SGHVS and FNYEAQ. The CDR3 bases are TGTGCCAGCAGCCCGAACGGACAGCTCCCTCTCTCTGGGGCCAACGTCCTGACTTTC. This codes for CASSPNGQLPLSGANVLTF.

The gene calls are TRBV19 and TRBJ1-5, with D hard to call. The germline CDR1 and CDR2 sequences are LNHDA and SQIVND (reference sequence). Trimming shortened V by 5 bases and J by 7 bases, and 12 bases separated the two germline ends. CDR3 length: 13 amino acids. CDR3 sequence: CASSPFVEQPQHF. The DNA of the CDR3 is TGTGCCAGTAGTCCCTTTGTGGAGCAGCCCCAGCATTTT. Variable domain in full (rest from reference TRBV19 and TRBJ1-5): DGGITQSPKYLFRKEGQNVTLSCEQNLNHDAMYWYRQDPGQGLRLIYYSQIVNDFQKGDIAEGYSVSREKKESFPLTVTSAQKNPTAFYLCASSPFVEQPQHFGDGTRLSIL.

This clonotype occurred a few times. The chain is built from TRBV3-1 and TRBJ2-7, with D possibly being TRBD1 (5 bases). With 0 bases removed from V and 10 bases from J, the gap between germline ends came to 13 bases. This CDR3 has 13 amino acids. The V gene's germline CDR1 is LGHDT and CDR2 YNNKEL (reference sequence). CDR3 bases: TGTGCCAGCAGCCAAGATGCTGTGCAGGGACAGTACTTC. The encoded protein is CASSQDAVQGQYF.

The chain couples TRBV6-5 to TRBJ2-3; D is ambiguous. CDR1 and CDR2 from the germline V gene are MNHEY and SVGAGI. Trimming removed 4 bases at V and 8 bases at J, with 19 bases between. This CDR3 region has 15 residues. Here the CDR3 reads CASSLDGSSGSTQYF. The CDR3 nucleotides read TGTGCCAGCAGTTTGGATGGTAGCTCGGGTAGTACGCAGTATTTT.

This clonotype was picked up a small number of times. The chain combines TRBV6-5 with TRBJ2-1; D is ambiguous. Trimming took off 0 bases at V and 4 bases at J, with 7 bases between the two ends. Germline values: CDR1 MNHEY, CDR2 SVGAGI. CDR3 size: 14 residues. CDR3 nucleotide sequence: TGTGCCAGCAGTTACTCGAGCAGGTACAATGAGCAGTTCTTC. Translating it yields CASSYSSRYNEQFF.

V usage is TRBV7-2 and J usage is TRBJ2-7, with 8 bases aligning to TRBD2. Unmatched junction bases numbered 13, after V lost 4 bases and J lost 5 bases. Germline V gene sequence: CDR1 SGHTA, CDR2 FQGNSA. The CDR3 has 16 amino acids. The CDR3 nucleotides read TGTGCCAGCAGCTACCGAGGGGGGACTAGGAATCACGAGCAGTACTTC. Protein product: CASSYRGGTRNHEQYF. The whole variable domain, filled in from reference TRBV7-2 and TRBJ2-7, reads GAGVSQSPSNKVTEKGKDVELRCDPISGHTALYWYRQSLGQGLEFLIYFQGNSAPDKSGLPSDRFSAERTGGSVSTLTIQRTQQEDSAVYLCASSYRGGTRNHEQYFGPGTRLTVT.